This TCR beta chain originates from a study of T cells after posttransplantation cyclophosphamide. Study conclusions and caveats: Later blood repertoires were often dominated by clones from the donor CD8+ memory compartment. Blood and skin or GI T cell repertoires showed limited TRB overlap. After PTCy, TRB diversity resembled that of CNI/methotrexate controls.

This clone occurred once. Its antigen is unidentified. The CDR3 contains 13 residues. Germline assignment: CDR1 LNHDA and CDR2 SQIVND (reference sequence). The V end was cut by 1 base, the J end by 3 bases, with 7 bases between. Assay: immunoSEQ multiplex PCR; the TCRdb copy retains only in-frame clones and omits some. The data hold roughly 3,800 clones, with about 70% observed a single time. Busulfan-fludarabine conditioning, marrow transplant, and cyclophosphamide on days +3 and +4 were administered. The V call is TRBV19, the J call TRBJ2-7, with D hard to call. The source was CD8+ T cells sorted from PBMCs, collected more than 950 days after allogeneic stem cell transplant with posttransplant cyclophosphamide. This clonotype was sampled from a female patient in her 40s who received an allogeneic stem cell transplant from a related donor, was CMV-positive, and had no GVHD. Some T cells may arise from the graft donor. In DNA, the CDR3 is TGTGCCAGTAGTATAGGACTGGACTACGAGCAGTACTTC. The encoded protein is CASSIGLDYEQYF.